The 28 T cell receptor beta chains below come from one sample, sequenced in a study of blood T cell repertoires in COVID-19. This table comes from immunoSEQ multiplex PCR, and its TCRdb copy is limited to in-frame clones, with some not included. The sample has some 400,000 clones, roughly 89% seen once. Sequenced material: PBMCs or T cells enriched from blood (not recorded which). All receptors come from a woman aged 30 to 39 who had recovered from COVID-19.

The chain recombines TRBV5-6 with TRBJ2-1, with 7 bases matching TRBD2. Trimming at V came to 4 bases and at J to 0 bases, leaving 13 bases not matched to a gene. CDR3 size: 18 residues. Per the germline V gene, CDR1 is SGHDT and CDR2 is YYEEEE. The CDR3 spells CASSLLGLVFSSYNEQFF. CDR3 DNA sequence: TGTGCCAGCAGCCTACTCGGACTAGTCTTTAGCTCCTACAATGAGCAGTTCTTC.

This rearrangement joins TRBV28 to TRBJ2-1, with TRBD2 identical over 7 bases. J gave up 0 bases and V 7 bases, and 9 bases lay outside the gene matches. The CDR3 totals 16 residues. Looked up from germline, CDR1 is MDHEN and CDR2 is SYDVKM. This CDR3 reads CASNPAGFSSYNEQFF. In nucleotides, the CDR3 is TGTGCCAGCAACCCAGCGGGGTTTAGCTCCTACAATGAGCAGTTCTTC.

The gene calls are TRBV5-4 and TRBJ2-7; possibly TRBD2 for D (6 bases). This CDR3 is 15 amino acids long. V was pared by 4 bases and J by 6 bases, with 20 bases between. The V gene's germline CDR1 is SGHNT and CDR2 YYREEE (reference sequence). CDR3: CASSPGGWRPGEQYF. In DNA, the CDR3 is TGTGCCAGCAGCCCCGGAGGGTGGCGGCCCGGCGAGCAGTACTTC.

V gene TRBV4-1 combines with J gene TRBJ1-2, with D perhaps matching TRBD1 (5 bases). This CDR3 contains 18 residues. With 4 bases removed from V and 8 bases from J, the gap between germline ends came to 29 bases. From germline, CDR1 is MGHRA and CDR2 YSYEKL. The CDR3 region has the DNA TGCGCCAGCAGCCCAGCCGCCGGGGGTGTGGGGCAGGGTAGAGGCTACACCTTC. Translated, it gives CASSPAAGGVGQGRGYTF.

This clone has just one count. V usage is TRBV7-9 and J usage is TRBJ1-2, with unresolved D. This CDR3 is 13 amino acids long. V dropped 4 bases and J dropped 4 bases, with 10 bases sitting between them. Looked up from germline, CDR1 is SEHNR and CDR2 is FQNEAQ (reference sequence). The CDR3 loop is CASSSPVPYGYTF. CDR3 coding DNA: TGTGCCAGCAGCTCCCCCGTCCCCTATGGCTACACCTTC.

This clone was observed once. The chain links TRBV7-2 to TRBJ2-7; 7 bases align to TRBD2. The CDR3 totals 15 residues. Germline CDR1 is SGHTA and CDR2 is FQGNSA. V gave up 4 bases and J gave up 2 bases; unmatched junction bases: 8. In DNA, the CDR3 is TGTGCCAGCAGCTCGTCGAGCGGGACGGCCTACGAGCAGTACTTC. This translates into CASSSSSGTAYEQYF. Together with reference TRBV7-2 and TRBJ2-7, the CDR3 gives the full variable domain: GAGVSQSPSNKVTEKGKDVELRCDPISGHTALYWYRQSLGQGLEFLIYFQGNSAPDKSGLPSDRFSAERTGGSVSTLTIQRTQQEDSAVYLCASSSSSGTAYEQYFGPGTRLTVT.

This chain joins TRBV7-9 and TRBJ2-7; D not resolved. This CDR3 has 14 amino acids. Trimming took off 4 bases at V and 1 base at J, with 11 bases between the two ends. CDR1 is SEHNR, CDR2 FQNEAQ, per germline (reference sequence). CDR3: CASSSPRGSYEQYF. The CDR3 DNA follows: TGTGCCAGCAGCTCCCCTCGCGGTTCCTACGAGCAGTACTTC.

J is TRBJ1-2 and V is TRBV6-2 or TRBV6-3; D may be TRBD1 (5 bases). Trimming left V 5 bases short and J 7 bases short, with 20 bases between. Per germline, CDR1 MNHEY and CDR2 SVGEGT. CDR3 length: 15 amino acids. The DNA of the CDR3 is TGTGCCAGCAGTACCAATGGACAAACCGGGGGTGGCTACACCTTC. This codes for CASSTNGQTGGGYTF.

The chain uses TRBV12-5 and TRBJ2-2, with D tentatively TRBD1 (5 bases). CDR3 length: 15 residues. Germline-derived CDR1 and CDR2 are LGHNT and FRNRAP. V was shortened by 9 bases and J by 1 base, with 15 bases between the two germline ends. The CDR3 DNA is TGTGCTAGCCTGAAGCAGGGAATGAACACCGGGGAGCTGTTTTTT. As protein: CASLKQGMNTGELFF.

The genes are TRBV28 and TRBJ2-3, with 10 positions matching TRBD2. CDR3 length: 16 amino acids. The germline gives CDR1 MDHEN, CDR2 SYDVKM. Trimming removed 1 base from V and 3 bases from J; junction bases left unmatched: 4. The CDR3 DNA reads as TGTGCCAGCAGTTTATATACTAGCGGGGAGACAGATACGCAGTATTTT. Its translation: CASSLYTSGETDTQYF.

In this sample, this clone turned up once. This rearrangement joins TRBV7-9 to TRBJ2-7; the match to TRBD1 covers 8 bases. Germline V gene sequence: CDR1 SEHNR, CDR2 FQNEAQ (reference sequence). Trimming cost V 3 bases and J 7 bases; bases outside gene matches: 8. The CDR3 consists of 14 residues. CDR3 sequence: CASSFDRGQWEQYF. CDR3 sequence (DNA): TGTGCCAGCAGCTTCGACAGGGGCCAGTGGGAGCAGTACTTC.

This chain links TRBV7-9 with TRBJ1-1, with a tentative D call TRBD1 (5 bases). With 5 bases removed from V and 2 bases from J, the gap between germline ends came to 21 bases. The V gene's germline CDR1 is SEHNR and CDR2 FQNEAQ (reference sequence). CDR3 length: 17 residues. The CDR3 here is CASSIPSNRKSNTEAFF. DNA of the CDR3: TGTGCCAGCAGCATCCCATCCAACAGGAAATCTAACACTGAAGCTTTCTTT.

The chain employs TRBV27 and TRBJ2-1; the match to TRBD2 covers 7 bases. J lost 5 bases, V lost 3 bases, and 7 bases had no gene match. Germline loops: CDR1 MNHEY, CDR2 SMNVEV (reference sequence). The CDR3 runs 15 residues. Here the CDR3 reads CASSFGTMRDNEQFF. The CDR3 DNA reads TGTGCCAGCAGTTTTGGGACTATGAGGGACAATGAGCAGTTCTTC.

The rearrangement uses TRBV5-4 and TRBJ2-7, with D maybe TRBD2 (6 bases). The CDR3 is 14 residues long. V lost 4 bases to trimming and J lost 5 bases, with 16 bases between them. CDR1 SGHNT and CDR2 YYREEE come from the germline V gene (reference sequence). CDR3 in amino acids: CASSRRAGRDEQYF. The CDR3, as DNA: TGTGCCAGCAGCCGGAGGGCAGGGCGCGACGAGCAGTACTTC.

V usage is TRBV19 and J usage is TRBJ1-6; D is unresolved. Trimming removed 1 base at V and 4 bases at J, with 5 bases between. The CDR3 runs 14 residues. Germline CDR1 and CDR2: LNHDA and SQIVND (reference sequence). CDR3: CASSIGTYNSPLHF. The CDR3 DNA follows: TGTGCCAGTAGTATAGGGACTTATAATTCACCCCTCCACTTT.

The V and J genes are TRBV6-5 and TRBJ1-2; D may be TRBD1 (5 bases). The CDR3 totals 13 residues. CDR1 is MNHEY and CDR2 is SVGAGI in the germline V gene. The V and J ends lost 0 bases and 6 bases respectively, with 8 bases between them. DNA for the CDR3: TGTGCCAGCAGTTACTCAAGGGGCGATGGCTACACCTTC. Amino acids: CASSYSRGDGYTF.

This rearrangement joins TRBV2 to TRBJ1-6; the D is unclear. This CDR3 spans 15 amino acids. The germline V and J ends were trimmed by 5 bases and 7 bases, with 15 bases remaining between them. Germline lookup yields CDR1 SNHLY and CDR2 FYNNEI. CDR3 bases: TGTGCCAGCAGTCCTTTCCTCCCGAGGAATTCACCCCTCCACTTT. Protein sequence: CASSPFLPRNSPLHF.

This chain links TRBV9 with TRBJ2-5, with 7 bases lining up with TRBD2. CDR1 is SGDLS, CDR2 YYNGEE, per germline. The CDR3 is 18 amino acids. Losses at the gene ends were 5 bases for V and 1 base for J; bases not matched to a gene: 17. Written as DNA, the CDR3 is TGTGCCAGCAGTGATAACGTGGCGGGAGCGGAGGTCCAAGAGACCCAGTACTTC. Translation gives CASSDNVAGAEVQETQYF.

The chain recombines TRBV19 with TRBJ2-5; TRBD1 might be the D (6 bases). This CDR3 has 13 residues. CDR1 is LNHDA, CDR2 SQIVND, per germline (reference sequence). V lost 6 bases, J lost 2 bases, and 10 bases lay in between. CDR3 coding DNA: TGTGCCAGTAGCGACAGGATACAAGAGACCCAGTACTTC. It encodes CASSDRIQETQYF.

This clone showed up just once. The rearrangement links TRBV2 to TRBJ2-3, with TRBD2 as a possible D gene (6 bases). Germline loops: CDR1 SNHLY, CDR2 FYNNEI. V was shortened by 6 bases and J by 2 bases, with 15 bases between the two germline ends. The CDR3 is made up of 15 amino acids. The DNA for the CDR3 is TGTGCCAGCAGGGAGACTAGTTTATCCACAGATACGCAGTATTTT. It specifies CASRETSLSTDTQYF.

The CDR3 sequence: CASSPRTGSDGELFF. The CDR3 DNA reads TGCGCCAGCAGCCCCCGCACGGGGAGTGACGGGGAGCTGTTTTTT. J is TRBJ2-2 and V is TRBV5-1; tentative D call: TRBD2 (5 bases). The CDR3 spans 15 residues. With 4 bases removed from V and 7 bases from J, the gap between germline ends came to 17 bases. Germline V gene lookup returns CDR1 SGHRS and CDR2 YFSETQ.

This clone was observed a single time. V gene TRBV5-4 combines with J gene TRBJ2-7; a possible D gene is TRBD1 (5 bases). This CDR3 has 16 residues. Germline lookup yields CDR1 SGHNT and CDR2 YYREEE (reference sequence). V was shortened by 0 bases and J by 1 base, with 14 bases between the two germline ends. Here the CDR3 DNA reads TGTGCCAGCAGCTTGGAGACGTCTAGGGGATCCTACGAGCAGTACTTC. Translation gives CASSLETSRGSYEQYF.

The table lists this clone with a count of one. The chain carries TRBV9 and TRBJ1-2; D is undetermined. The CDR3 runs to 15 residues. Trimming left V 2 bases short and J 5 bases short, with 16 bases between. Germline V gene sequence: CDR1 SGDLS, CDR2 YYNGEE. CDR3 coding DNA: TGTGCCAGCAGCGTTCCGGGGAAGATAAGGTATGGCTACACCTTC. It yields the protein CASSVPGKIRYGYTF.

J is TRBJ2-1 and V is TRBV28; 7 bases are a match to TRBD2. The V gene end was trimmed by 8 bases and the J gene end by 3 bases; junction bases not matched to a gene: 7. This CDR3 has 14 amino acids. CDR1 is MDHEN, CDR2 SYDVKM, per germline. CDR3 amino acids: CASLAGLNYNEQFF. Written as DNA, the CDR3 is TGTGCCAGCTTAGCGGGCCTAAACTACAATGAGCAGTTCTTC.

The CDR3 coding sequence is TGTGCCAGCAGTTTCTTACAGGGAAAAGCTTTCTTT. Encoded protein: CASSFLQGKAFF. This chain links TRBV28 with TRBJ1-1, with a possible D match to TRBD1 (6 bases). CDR1 and CDR2 (germline): MDHEN, SYDVKM. This CDR3 is built from 12 residues. The ends were cut back, 3 bases at V and 9 bases at J, with 11 bases in the middle.

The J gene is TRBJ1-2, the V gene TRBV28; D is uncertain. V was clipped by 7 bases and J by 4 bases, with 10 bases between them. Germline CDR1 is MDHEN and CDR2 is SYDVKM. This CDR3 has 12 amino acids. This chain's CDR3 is CASTTKVYGYTF. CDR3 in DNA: TGTGCCAGCACCACTAAAGTCTATGGCTACACCTTC.

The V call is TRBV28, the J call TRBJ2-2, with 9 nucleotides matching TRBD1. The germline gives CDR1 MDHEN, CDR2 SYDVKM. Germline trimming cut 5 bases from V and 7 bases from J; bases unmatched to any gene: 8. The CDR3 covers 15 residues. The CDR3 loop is CASSPRTGVDGELFF. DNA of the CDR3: TGTGCCAGCAGTCCGAGGACAGGGGTGGACGGGGAGCTGTTTTTT.

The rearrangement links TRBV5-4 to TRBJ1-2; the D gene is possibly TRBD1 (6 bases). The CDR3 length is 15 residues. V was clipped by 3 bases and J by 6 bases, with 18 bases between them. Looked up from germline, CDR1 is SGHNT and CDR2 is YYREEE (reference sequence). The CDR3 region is CASSSYGGRGNGYTF. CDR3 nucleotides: TGTGCCAGCAGCTCCTACGGTGGCAGGGGAAATGGCTACACCTTC.